This T cell receptor beta chain was sequenced for a study of shared clonotypes between healthy human individuals. The data were produced by immunoSEQ multiplex PCR, yet TCRdb's version contains in-frame clones alone and is incomplete. The repertoire has under 750,000 clones, approximately 77% of them found once; the top ten carry under 2%. This CDR3 has 12 amino acids. The ends were cut back, 6 bases at V and 9 bases at J, with 13 bases in the middle. Germline CDR1 is SGHTS and CDR2 is YDEGEE. This clonotype was sampled from a woman in her 30s in good health. The chain carries TRBV5-8 and TRBJ2-1; D is ambiguous. Material: memory CD4+ T cells sorted from blood. Subset noted: CD45RA-negative fraction. CDR3: CASNYRTLEQFF. The CDR3 DNA reads TGTGCCAGCAACTACAGAACACTTGAGCAGTTCTTC.